This T cell receptor (beta chain) was identified during a study of blood T cell repertoires in COVID-19. Germline V gives CDR1 SGHTA, CDR2 FQGNSA. This CDR3 has 14 amino acids. V was clipped by 5 bases and J by 6 bases; unmatched bases: 7. Generated by immunoSEQ multiplex PCR, the TCRdb table keeps only in-frame clones and is missing some. The sample has hundreds of thousands of clones, around 89% seen once. Sequences were obtained from peripheral blood. This chain uses TRBV7-2 with TRBJ2-1, with 7 bases aligning to TRBD1. The clonotype comes from a man in his forties or fifties with acute or convalescent COVID-19. The CDR3 sequence: CASSVDRDINEQFF. CDR3 sequence (DNA): TGTGCCAGCAGCGTCGACAGGGATATCAATGAGCAGTTCTTC.